The 8 T cell receptor beta chains presented below share a single source sample, sequenced in a study of shared clonotypes between healthy human individuals. Repertoires were generated with immunoSEQ multiplex PCR, while TCRdb's copy carries only in-frame clones and drops some. The sample has about half a million clones, about 85% seen once. The sequenced sample consisted of PBMCs. Receptor source: a woman in her forties in good health. Some clones in this sample may be carry-over from other donors' samples.

Comments on this clone: A far larger clone lies a single base away; this is likely a read error. The V and J genes are TRBV27 and TRBJ2-7; no clear D gene. The CDR3 runs to 13 residues. V was clipped by 0 bases and J by 2 bases, with 5 bases between them. The germline gives CDR1 MNHEY, CDR2 SMNVEV (reference sequence). This chain's CDR3 is CASSLSGAYEQYF. The CDR3 bases are TGTGCCAGCAGTTTATCTGGGGCCTACGAGCAGTACTTC.

For this clone: It differs at one base from a far larger clone, so likely a read error. Other DNA sequences in the same sample also yield this CDR3. V is TRBV28 and J is TRBJ2-7; 12 bases fit TRBD2. The CDR3 is made up of 16 amino acids. Germline trimming cut 5 bases from V and 7 bases from J; bases unmatched to any gene: 12. Germline lookup yields CDR1 MDHEN and CDR2 SYDVKM. The CDR3 reads CASSVPTSGGIFEQYF. Here the CDR3 DNA reads TGTGCCAGCAGTGTCCCGACTAGCGGGGGAATTTTTGAGCAGTACTTC.

J is TRBJ2-7 and V is TRBV5-4; 10 nucleotides line up with TRBD2. The V gene end was trimmed by 1 base and the J gene end by 2 bases; junction bases not matched to a gene: 6. CDR1 is SGHNT, CDR2 YYREEE, per germline (reference sequence). This CDR3 region has 16 residues. The CDR3 bases are TGTGCCAGCAGCTTGCTCGGACTAGCGGAAACCTACGAGCAGTACTTC. Amino acid sequence: CASSLLGLAETYEQYF. The full variable domain, its missing parts supplied by reference TRBV5-4 and TRBJ2-7, is ETGVTQSPTHLIKTRGQQVTLRCSSQSGHNTVSWYQQALGQGPQFIFQYYREEENGRGNFPPRFSGLQFPNYSSELNVNALELDDSALYLCASSLLGLAETYEQYFGPGTRLTVT.

The sample holds one count of this clone. This may stem from a read error, because a much larger clone lies one nucleotide away. This chain joins TRBV10-3 and TRBJ2-2; 10 bases fit TRBD2. This CDR3 has 19 amino acids. Germline lookup yields CDR1 ENHRY and CDR2 SYGVKD. CDR3 nucleotides: TGTCCGCCATCAGGTTACACTAGCGGGAAGGATGAACCTACCGGGGAGCTGTTTTTT. Translating gives CPPSGYTSGKDEPTGELFF.

The rearrangement uses TRBV6-5 and TRBJ1-5; D gene unclear. Deletions cut 6 bases from V and 5 bases from J, with 11 bases between. The CDR3 is made up of 13 amino acids. The germline gives CDR1 MNHEY, CDR2 SVGAGI. The CDR3 is CASSPGFDQPQHF. CDR3 in DNA: TGTGCCAGCAGCCCGGGATTTGATCAGCCCCAGCATTTT.

V usage is TRBV9 and J usage is TRBJ2-7; D could derive from TRBD1 or TRBD2 (6 bases each). Germline V gives CDR1 SGDLS, CDR2 YYNGEE. V was trimmed by 0 bases and J by 5 bases, leaving 12 bases between them. The CDR3 contains 14 residues. CDR3 bases: TGTGCCAGCAGCGTAGGGGGGGCGGAACACGAGCAGTACTTC. Amino acid sequence: CASSVGGAEHEQYF.

The chain couples TRBV6-5 to TRBJ2-3; D remains ambiguous. Germline lookup yields CDR1 MNHEY and CDR2 SVGAGI. The ends were cut back, 6 bases at V and 5 bases at J, with 15 bases in the middle. The CDR3 is made up of 14 amino acids. The CDR3 coding sequence is TGTGCCAGCAGACCCTCTAGAGTAGTAGATACGCAGTATTTT. This gives the protein CASRPSRVVDTQYF.

CDR3 loop: CASSQPFGLAGGYEQYF. The CDR3 DNA reads TGTGCCAGCAGCCAACCCTTCGGACTAGCGGGAGGCTACGAGCAGTACTTC. The chain uses TRBV4-2 and TRBJ2-7, with 14 bases aligning to TRBD2. With 2 bases clipped from V and 3 bases from J, the junction kept 6 bases outside the gene matches. This CDR3 spans 17 amino acids. CDR1 is LGHNA, CDR2 YNFKEQ, per germline.